This T cell receptor beta chain was identified during a study of identical twins. Study-wide findings and caveats: Cord blood's abundant beta clonotypes had fewer insertions, unlike memory repertoires.

This clonotype was seen more than once but under ten times. Its antigen is not identified. From germline, CDR1 is MGHRA and CDR2 YSYEKL. The CDR3 extends over 17 amino acids. The V and J ends lost 0 bases and 2 bases, in that order; junction bases with no gene match: 6. Using its own MiXCR run on the 5' RACE reads, TCRdb lists one record per CDR3 protein. The profile covers approximately 530,000 distinct CDR3 sequences, with 20% to 25% appearing a single time and approximately 0.52% taken by the ten largest. These data also formed part of another study, on yellow fever vaccine responses in identical twins. From that paper: Twin vaccine T cell responses reportedly seemed partly convergent, partly personalized.

The source of this sequence is a woman in her late teens or twenties in good health. The source material was CD4+ T cells sorted from blood. The chain employs TRBV4-1 and TRBJ2-3; 9 positions match TRBD2. CDR3 region: CASSQDLAGGITDTQYF. The CDR3 nucleotides are TGCGCCAGCAGCCAAGATCTTGCGGGGGGGATCACAGATACGCAGTATTTT.